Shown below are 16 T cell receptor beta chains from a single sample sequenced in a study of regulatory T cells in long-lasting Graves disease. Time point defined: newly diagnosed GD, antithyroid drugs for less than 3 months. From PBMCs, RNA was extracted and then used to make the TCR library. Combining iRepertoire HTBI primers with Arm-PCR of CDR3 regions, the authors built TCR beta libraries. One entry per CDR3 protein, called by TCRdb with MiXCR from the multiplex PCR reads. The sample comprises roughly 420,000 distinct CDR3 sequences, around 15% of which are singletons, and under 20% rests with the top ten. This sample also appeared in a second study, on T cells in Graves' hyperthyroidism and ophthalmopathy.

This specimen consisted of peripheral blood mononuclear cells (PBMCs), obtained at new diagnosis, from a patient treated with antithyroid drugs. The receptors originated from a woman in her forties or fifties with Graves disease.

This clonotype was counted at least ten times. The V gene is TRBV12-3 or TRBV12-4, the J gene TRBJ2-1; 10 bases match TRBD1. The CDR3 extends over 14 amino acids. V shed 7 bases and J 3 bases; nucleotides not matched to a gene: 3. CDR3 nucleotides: TGTGCCAGCACCGGGACAGGGGACTACAATGAGCAGTTCTTC. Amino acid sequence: CASTGTGDYNEQFF.

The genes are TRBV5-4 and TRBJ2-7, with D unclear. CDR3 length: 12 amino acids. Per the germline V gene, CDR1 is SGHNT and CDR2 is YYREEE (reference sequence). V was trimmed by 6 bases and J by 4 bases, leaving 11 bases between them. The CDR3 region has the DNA TGTGCCAGCAACTTCGAGAGGTACGAGCAGTACTTC. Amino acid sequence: CASNFERYEQYF. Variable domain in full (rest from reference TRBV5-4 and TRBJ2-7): ETGVTQSPTHLIKTRGQQVTLRCSSQSGHNTVSWYQQALGQGPQFIFQYYREEENGRGNFPPRFSGLQFPNYSSELNVNALELDDSALYLCASNFERYEQYFGPGTRLTVT.

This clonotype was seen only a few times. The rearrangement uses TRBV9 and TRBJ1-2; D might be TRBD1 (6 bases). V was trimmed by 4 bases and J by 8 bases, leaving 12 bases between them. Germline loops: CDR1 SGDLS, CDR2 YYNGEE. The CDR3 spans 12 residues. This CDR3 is CASSTQGLGYTF. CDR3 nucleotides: TGTGCCAGCAGCACTCAGGGGTTAGGCTACACCTTC.

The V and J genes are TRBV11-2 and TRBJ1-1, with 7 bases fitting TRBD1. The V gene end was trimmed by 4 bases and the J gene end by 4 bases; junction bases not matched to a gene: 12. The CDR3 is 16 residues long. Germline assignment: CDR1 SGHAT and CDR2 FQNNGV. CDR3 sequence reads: CASSSHRGRGGTEAFF. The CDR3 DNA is TGTGCCAGCAGCTCACACAGGGGTCGGGGGGGCACTGAAGCTTTCTTT.

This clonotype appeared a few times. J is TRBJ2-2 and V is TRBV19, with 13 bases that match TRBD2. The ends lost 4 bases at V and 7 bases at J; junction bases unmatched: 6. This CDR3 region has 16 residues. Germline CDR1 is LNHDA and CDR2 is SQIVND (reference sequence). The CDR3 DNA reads TGTGCCAGTAGTACGACTAGCGGGAGGCAAGGCGGGGAGCTGTTTTTT. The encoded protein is CASSTTSGRQGGELFF. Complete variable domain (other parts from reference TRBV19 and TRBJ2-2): DGGITQSPKYLFRKEGQNVTLSCEQNLNHDAMYWYRQDPGQGLRLIYYSQIVNDFQKGDIAEGYSVSREKKESFPLTVTSAQKNPTAFYLCASSTTSGRQGGELFFGEGSRLTVL.

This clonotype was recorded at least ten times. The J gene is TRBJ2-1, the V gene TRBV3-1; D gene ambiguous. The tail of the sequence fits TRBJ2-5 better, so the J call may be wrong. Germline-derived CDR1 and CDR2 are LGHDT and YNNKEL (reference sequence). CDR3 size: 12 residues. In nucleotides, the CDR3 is TGTGCCAGCAGCCACAGCACGGAGACCCAGTACTTC. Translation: CASSHSTETQYF.

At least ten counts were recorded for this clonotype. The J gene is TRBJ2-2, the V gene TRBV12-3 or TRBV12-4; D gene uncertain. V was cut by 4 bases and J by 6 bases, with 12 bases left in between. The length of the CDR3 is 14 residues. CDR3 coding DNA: TGTGCCAGCAGTTCGGTCAGCATGGCCGGGGAGCTGTTTTTT. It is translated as CASSSVSMAGELFF.

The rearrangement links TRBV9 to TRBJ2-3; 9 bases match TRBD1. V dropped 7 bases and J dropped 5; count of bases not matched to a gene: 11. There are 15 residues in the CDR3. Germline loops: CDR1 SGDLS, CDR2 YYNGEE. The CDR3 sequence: CASAEQGAIRDTQYF. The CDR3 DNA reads TGTGCCAGCGCAGAACAGGGGGCTATTAGAGATACGCAGTATTTT.

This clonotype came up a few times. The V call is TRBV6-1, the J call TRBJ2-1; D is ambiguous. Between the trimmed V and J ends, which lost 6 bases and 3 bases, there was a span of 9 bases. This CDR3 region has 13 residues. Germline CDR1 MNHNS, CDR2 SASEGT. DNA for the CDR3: TGTGCCAGCAGCCCCCATCTCTACAATGAGCAGTTCTTC. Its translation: CASSPHLYNEQFF.

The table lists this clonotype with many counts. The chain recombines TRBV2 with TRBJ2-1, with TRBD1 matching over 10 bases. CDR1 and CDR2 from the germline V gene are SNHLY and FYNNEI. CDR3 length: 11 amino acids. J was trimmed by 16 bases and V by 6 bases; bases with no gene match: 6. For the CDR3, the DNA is TGTGCCAGCAGGGGCGGGACAGGGGCTTTCTTC. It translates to CASRGGTGAFF.

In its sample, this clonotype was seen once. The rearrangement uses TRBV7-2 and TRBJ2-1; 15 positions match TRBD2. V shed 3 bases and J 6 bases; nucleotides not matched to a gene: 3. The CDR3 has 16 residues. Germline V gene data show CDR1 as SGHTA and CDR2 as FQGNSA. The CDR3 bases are TGTGCCAGCAGCTTTTCGGGACTAGCGGGAGGCAATGAGCAGTTCTTC. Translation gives CASSFSGLAGGNEQFF.

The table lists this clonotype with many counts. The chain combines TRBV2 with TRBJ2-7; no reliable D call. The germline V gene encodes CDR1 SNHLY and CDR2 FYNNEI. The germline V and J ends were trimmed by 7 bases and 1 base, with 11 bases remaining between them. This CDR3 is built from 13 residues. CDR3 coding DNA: TGTGCCAGCACCGCAACACGTTCCTACGAGCAGTACTTC. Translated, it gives CASTATRSYEQYF.

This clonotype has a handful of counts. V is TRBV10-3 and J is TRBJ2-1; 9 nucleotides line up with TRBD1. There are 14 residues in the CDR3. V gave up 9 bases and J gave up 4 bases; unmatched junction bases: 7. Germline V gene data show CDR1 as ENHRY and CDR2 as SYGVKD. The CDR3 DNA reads TGTGCCATTCTCAGCGGACAGGGGTACAATGAGCAGTTCTTC. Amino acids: CAILSGQGYNEQFF.

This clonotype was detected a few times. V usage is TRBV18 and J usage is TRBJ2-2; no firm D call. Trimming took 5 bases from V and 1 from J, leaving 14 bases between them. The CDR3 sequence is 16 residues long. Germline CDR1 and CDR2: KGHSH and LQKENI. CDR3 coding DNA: TGTGCCAGCTCATCTCGAGAGGAACAGAACACCGGGGAGCTGTTTTTT. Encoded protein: CASSSREEQNTGELFF.

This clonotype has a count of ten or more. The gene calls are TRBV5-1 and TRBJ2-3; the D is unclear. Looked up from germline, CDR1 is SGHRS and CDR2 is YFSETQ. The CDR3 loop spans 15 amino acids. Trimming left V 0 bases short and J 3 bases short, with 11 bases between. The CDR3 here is CASSLEVALTDTQYF. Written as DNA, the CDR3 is TGCGCCAGCAGCTTGGAGGTGGCTTTGACAGATACGCAGTATTTT.

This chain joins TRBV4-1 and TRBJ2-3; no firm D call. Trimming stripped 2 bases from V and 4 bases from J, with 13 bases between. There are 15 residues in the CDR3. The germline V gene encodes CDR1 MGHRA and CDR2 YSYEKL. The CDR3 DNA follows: TGCGCCAGCAGCCAATTAGAGCACGGAGCAGATACGCAGTATTTT. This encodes CASSQLEHGADTQYF.